This T cell receptor (beta chain) was sequenced in a study of identical twins. Per germline, CDR1 LNHNV and CDR2 YYDKDF (reference sequence). Trimming shortened V by 5 bases and J by 5 bases, and 13 bases separated the two germline ends. The CDR3 totals 14 residues. Unique molecular identifiers were present on the cDNA, and a universal primer site came from template switching. TCRdb analysed the 5' RACE reads with MiXCR anew, one entry per CDR3 protein. This table has about 730,000 distinct CDR3 sequences, about 20% appearing once. These sequences were also reported in another study, on T cells expressing NK-cell markers. Turning to that study: Obtained from sorted CD3+CD56+NKG2C+, CD3+CD56+NKG2C- and CD3+CD56-NKG2C+ T cells were the TCR beta repertoires. Only alpha-beta TCR T cells were sorted in several experiments, using an anti-gamma-delta TCR antibody. There were a handful of donors in whom these clonotypes also led the CD3+CD56-NKG2C+ fraction.

The genes are TRBV15 and TRBJ2-1; D ambiguous. The receptor comes from a woman under 30 in good health. Sequencing used PBMCs. CDR3 sequence (DNA): TGTGCCACCAGCGGGTCGTATGGCGACAATGAGCAGTTCTTC. Its protein is CATSGSYGDNEQFF.